The T cell receptor beta chain under discussion was sequenced for a study of T cell changes during pregnancy in multiple sclerosis. The V end was cut by 5 bases, the J end by 8 bases, with 15 bases between. Germline-derived CDR1 and CDR2 are LNHDA and SQIVND (reference sequence). This CDR3 is built from 13 residues. Clones were read by immunoSEQ multiplex PCR, and TCRdb kept only the in-frame ones, dropping some. The table includes about 42,000 clones, about 91% detected once. This sequence joins TRBV19 and TRBJ1-2; the D gene is possibly TRBD1 (6 bases). This clonotype was sampled from a female donor in good health, enrolled as a control in a pregnancy study. The source was CD4+ T cells from peripheral blood mononuclear cells, collected after pregnancy. The CDR3 sequence is CASSDVGRGGYTF. In DNA form, the CDR3 reads TGTGCCAGTAGTGACGTCGGCAGGGGCGGCTACACCTTC. Together with reference TRBV19 and TRBJ1-2, the CDR3 gives the full variable domain: DGGITQSPKYLFRKEGQNVTLSCEQNLNHDAMYWYRQDPGQGLRLIYYSQIVNDFQKGDIAEGYSVSREKKESFPLTVTSAQKNPTAFYLCASSDVGRGGYTFGSGTRLTVV.